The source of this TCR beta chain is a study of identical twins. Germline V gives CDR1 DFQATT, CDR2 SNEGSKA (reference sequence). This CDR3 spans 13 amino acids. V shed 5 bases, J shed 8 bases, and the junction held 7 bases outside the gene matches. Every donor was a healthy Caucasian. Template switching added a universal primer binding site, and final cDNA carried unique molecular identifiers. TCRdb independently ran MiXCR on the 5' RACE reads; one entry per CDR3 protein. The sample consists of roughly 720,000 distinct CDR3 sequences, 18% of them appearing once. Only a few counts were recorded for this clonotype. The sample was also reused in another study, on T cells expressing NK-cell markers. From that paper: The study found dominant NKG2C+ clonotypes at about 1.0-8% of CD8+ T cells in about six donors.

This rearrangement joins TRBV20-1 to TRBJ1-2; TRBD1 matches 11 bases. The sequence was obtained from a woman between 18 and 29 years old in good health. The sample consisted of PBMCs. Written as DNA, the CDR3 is TGCAGTGCTGTTAGGACAGGGGGCTTAGGCTACACCTTC. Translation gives CSAVRTGGLGYTF.